This T cell receptor beta chain comes out of a study of T cells in Graves' hyperthyroidism and ophthalmopathy. The CDR3 regions of TCR beta were amplified from RNA transcripts. Primed by the HTBI set, a first-round RT-PCR was run on the TCR CDR3. TCRdb re-called the multiplex PCR reads through MiXCR, storing one row per CDR3 protein. This table has about 570,000 distinct CDR3 sequences, approximately 44% appearing once. Lactation, pregnancy, other autoimmune disease or uncontrolled infection led to exclusion of patients. Findings and limits, study-wide: Most thyroid clonotypes with frequency above 0.001 were detected in blood. In simple terms, a model built on 13 V-J features told ophthalmopathy apart from stable hyperthyroidism.

This CDR3 region has 12 residues. V was cut by 8 bases and J by 6 bases, with 13 bases left in between. Germline loops: CDR1 SGHTA, CDR2 FQGNSA. Notes on this clonotype: Its antigen is not known.

This receptor was obtained from an adult woman with Graves' disease, either hyperthyroidism or ophthalmopathy (not recorded which). The sequencing input was peripheral blood or thyroid tissue (not recorded which). The rearrangement links TRBV7-2 to TRBJ2-5, with D possibly being TRBD2 (6 bases). DNA for the CDR3: TGTGCCAGCGGAGGGAGTTTAAAGACCCAGTACTTC. This codes for CASGGSLKTQYF.